The clone carrying this TCR beta chain was observed a handful of times. The assay was immunoSEQ multiplex PCR, and TCRdb's table has in-frame clones only and misses some. The table lists about 110,000 clones, 60% to 85% of them singletons. This entry is derived from a study of blood T cell repertoires in COVID-19. On the study more broadly: PBMCs, B-cell-depleted T cells, or T cells were the source of the cDNA or gDNA that made up the material.

The germline CDR1 and CDR2 sequences are MNHEY and SVGAGI. The CDR3 has 14 amino acids. J lost 1 base, V lost 6 bases, and 3 bases had no gene match. The receptor comes from a middle-aged woman with acute or convalescent COVID-19. The chain is built from TRBV6-5 and TRBJ2-3; TRBD2 aligns across 8 bases. The sequencing input was peripheral blood. The CDR3 coding sequence is TGTGCCAGCAGCGGGGGGGCCGGCACAGATACGCAGTATTTT. This codes for CASSGGAGTDTQYF.